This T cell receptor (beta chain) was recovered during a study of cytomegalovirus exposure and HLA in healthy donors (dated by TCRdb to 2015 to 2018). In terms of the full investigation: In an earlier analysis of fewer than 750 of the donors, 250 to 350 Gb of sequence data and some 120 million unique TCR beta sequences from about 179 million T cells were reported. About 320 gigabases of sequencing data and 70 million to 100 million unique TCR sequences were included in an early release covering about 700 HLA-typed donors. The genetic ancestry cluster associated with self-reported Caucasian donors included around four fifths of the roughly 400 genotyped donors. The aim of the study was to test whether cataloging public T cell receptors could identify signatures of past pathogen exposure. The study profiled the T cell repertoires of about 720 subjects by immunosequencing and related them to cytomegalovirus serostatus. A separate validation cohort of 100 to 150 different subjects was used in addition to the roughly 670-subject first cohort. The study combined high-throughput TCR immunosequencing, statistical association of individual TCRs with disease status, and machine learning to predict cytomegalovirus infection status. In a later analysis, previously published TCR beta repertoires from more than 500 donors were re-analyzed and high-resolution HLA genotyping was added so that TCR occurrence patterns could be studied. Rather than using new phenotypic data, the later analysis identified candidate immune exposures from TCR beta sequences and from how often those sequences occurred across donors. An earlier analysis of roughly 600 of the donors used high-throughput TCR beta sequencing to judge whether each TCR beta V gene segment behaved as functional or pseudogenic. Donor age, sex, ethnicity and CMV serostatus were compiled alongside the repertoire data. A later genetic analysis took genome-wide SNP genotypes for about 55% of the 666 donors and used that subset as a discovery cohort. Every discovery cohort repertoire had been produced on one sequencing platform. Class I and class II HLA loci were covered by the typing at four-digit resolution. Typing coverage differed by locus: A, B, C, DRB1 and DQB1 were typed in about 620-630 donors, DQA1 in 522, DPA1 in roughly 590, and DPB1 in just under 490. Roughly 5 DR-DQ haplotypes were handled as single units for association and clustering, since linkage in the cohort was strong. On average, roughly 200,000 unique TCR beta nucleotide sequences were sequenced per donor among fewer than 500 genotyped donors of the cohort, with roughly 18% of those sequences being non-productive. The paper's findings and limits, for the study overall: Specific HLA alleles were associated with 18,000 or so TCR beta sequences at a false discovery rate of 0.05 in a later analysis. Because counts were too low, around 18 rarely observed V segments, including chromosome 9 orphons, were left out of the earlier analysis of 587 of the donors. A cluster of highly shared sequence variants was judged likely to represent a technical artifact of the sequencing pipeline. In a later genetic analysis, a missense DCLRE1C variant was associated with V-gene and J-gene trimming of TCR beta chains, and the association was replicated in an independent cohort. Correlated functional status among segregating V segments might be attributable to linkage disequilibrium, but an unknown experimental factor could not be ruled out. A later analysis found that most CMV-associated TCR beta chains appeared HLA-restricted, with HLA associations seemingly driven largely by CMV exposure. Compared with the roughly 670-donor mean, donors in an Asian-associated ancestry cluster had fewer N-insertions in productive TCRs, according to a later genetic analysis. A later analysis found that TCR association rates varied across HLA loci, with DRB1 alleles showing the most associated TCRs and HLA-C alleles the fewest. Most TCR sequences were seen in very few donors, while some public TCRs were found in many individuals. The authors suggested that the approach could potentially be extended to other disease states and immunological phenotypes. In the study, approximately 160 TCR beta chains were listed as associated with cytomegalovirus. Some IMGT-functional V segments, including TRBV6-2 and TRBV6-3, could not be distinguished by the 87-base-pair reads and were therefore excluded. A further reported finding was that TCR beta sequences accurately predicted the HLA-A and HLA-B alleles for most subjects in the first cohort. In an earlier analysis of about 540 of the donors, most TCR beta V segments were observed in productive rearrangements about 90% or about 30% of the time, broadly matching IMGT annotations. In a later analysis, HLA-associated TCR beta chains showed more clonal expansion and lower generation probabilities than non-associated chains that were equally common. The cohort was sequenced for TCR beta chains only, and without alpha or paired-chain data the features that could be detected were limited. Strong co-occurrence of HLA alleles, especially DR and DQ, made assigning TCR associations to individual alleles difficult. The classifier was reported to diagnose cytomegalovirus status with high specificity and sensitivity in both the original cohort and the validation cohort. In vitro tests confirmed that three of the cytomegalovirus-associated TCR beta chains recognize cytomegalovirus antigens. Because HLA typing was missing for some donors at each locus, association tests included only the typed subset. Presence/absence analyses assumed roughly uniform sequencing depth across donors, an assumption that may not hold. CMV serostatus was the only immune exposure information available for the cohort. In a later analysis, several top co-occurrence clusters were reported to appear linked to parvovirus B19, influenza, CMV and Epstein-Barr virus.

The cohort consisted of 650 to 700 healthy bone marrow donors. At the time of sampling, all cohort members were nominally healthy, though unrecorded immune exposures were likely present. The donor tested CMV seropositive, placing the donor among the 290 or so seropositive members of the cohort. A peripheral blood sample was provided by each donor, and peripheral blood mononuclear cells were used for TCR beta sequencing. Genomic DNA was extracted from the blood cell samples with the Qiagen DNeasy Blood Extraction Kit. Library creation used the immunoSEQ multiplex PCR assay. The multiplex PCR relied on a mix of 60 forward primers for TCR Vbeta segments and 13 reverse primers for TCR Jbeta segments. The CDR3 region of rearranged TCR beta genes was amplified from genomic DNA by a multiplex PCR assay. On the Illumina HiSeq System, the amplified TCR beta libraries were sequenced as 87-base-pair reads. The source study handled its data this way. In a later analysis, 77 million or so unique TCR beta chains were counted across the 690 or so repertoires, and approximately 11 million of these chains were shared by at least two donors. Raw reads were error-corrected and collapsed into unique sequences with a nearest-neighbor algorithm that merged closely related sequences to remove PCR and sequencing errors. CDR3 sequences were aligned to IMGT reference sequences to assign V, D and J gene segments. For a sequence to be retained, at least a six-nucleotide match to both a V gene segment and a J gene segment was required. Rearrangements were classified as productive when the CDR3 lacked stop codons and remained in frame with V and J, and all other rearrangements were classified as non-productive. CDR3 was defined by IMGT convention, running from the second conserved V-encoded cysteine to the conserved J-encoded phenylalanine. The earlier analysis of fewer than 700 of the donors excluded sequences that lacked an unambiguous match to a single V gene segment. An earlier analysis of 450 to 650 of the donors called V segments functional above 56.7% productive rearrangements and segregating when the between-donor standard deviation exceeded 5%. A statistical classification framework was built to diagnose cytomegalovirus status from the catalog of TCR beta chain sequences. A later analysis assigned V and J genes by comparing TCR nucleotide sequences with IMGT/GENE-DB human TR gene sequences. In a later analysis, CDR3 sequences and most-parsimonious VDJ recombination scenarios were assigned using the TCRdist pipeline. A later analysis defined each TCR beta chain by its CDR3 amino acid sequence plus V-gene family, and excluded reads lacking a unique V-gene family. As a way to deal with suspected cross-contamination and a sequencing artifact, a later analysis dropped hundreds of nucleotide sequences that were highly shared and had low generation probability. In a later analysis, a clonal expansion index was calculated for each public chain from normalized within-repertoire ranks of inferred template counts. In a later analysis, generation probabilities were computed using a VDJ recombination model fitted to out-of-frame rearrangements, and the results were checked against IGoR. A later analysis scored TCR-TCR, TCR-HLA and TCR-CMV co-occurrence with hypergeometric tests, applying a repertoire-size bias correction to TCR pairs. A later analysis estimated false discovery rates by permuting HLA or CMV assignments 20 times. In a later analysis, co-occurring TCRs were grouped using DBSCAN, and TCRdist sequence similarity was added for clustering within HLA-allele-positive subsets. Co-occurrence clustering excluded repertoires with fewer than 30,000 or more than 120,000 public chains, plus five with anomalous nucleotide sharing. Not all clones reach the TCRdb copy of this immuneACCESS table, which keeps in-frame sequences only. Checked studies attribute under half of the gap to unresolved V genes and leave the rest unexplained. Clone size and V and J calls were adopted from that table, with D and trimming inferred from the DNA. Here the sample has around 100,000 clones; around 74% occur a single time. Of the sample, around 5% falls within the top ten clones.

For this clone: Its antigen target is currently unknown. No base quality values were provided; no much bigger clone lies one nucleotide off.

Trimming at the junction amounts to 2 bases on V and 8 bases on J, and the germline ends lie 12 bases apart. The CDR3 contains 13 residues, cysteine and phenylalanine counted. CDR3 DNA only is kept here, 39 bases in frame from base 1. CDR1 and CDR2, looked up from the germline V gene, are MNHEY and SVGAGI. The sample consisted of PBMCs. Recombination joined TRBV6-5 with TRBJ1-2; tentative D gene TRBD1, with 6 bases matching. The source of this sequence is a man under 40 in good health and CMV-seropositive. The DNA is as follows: TGTGCCAGCAGTTACGGGGCAGGGGCGGGCTACACCTTC. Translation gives CASSYGAGAGYTF.